Sequencing of this T cell receptor (beta chain) was carried out in a study of blood T cells in healthy people across ages. With 5 bases removed from V and 6 bases from J, the gap between germline ends came to 11 bases. Per germline, CDR1 MNHEY and CDR2 SMNVEV (reference sequence). There are 13 residues in the CDR3. A J-beta primer mix and a sample-barcoded 5' primer were used in a second PCR of roughly 6 to 12 cycles. With 12 random nucleotides, a template-switch adaptor tagged each individual cDNA molecule. TCRdb redid the calling of the 5' RACE reads with MiXCR, one entry per CDR3 protein. This sample yields about a million distinct CDR3 sequences, of which roughly half are seen a single time; 20% to 25% belongs to the top ten.

This rearrangement joins TRBV27 to TRBJ2-1; possibly TRBD2 for D (5 bases). The sequenced material came from blood. The receptor was isolated from a woman aged 60-75 years in good health. Here the CDR3 reads CASSPTGSNEQFF. The CDR3 DNA follows: TGTGCCAGCAGTCCCACGGGAAGCAATGAGCAGTTCTTC.